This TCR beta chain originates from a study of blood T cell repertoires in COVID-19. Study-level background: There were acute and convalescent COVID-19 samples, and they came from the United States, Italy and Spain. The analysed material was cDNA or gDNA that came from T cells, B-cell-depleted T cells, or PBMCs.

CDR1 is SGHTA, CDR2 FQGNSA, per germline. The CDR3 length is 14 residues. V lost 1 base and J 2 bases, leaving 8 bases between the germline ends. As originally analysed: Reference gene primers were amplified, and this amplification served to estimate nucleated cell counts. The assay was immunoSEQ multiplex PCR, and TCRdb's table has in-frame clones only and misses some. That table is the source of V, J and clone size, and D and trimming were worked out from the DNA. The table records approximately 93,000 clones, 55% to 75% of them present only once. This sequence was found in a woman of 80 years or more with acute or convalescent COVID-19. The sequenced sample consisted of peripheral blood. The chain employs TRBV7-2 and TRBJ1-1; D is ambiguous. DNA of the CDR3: TGTGCCAGCAGCTTAGTGGGAGGAAACACTGAAGCTTTCTTT. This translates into CASSLVGGNTEAFF.